This T cell receptor (beta chain) is drawn from a study of blood T cell repertoires in COVID-19. Across the whole study: Donors in the United States, Italy and Spain gave samples during acute or convalescent COVID-19. T cells, B-cell-depleted T cells, or PBMCs provided the cDNA or gDNA that served as material.

Under the authors' procedure: Amplified reference gene primers provided the basis for estimating nucleated cell counts. Repertoires were generated with immunoSEQ multiplex PCR, while TCRdb's copy carries only in-frame clones and drops some. The DNA gave D and trimming, while V, J and clone size come from that table. The sample yields 30,000 to 40,000 clones, 88% seen once. Germline loops: CDR1 KGHSH, CDR2 LQKENI. Deletions cut 9 bases from V and 1 base from J, with 17 bases between. The CDR3 runs to 15 residues. What was sequenced was peripheral blood. The rearrangement links TRBV18 to TRBJ2-3; a possible D gene is TRBD2 (5 bases). The TCR was taken from a human donor in a cohort sampled during active COVID-19. CDR3 in DNA: TGTGCCAGTCGTAGAACGGGGAGTGGCACAGATACGCAGTATTTT. Its translation is CASRRTGSGTDTQYF.